Listed here are 23 T cell receptor beta chains from one sample, sequenced in a study of blood T cell repertoires in COVID-19. Profiled with immunoSEQ multiplex PCR; TCRdb holds only in-frame clones, not every one. The repertoire holds some 66,000 clones, with approximately 91% as singletons. Sample: peripheral blood. These receptors all come from a human donor in a cohort sampled during active COVID-19.

V is TRBV19 and J is TRBJ2-5; the match to TRBD2 covers 7 bases. The CDR3 has 14 residues. The V gene's germline CDR1 is LNHDA and CDR2 SQIVND (reference sequence). Trimming took 5 bases from V and 10 from J; bases not matched to a gene: 13. The CDR3 region has the DNA TGTGCCAGTAGTCCGGGGACTACCGGACCGGGCCAGTACTTC. Amino acid sequence: CASSPGTTGPGQYF.

The V call is TRBV19, the J call TRBJ2-7; unclear D gene. V was cut by 2 bases and J by 1 base, with 6 bases left in between. Looked up from germline, CDR1 is LNHDA and CDR2 is SQIVND (reference sequence). CDR3 length equals 13 residues. The CDR3, as DNA: TGTGCCAGTAGTATAAGCGTATCCTACGAGCAGTACTTC. It codes for CASSISVSYEQYF.

J is TRBJ1-2 and V is TRBV7-2; the D is unclear. This CDR3 has 15 residues. Trimming cost V 3 bases and J 4 bases, with 15 bases left between them. Germline values: CDR1 SGHTA, CDR2 FQGNSA. DNA for the CDR3: TGTGCCAGCAGCTTTTCTAGGGAGGGATCCTATGGCTACACCTTC. Encoded protein: CASSFSREGSYGYTF.

This sequence joins TRBV19 and TRBJ1-2; 7 nucleotides agree with TRBD1. V lost 9 bases, J lost 7 bases, and 8 bases stayed unmatched. Per the germline V gene, CDR1 is LNHDA and CDR2 is SQIVND (reference sequence). The CDR3 is 12 residues long. The CDR3: CARRQGSGGYTF. The CDR3 nucleotides are TGTGCCAGAAGACAGGGTTCGGGTGGCTACACCTTC.

The rearrangement joins TRBV19 to TRBJ1-4, with TRBD1 matching over 7 bases. The CDR3 length is 14 residues. Germline loops: CDR1 LNHDA, CDR2 SQIVND (reference sequence). With 4 bases clipped from V and 2 bases from J, the junction kept 1 base outside the gene matches. The CDR3 DNA sequence: TGTGCCAGTAGTAGACAGGGCACTAATGAAAAACTGTTTTTT. Translation: CASSRQGTNEKLFF.

The V and J genes are TRBV11-3 and TRBJ2-1; the match to TRBD2 covers 8 bases. The V gene's germline CDR1 is SGHNT and CDR2 YENEEA. Germline trimming cut 6 bases from V and 7 bases from J; bases unmatched to any gene: 8. CDR3 size: 14 residues. CDR3 residues: CASSQGGLVNEQFF. The CDR3 DNA follows: TGTGCCAGCAGTCAAGGGGGACTAGTTAATGAGCAGTTCTTC.

This rearrangement joins TRBV9 to TRBJ1-3; 7 bases map to TRBD1. Germline V gene data show CDR1 as SGDLS and CDR2 as YYNGEE. V dropped 0 bases and J dropped 3; count of bases not matched to a gene: 0. The CDR3 length is 14 residues. The CDR3 sequence is CASSVDRGGNTIYF. In DNA, the CDR3 is TGTGCCAGCAGCGTAGACAGGGGTGGAAACACCATATATTTT.

The V gene is TRBV6-6, the J gene TRBJ1-1, with a possible D match to TRBD1 (6 bases). There are 11 residues in the CDR3. Germline assignment: CDR1 MNHNY and CDR2 SVGAGI (reference sequence). V was trimmed by 6 bases and J by 7 bases, leaving 9 bases between them. This CDR3 is CASSWTDEAFF. The CDR3 DNA follows: TGTGCCAGCAGCTGGACAGATGAAGCTTTCTTT.

The J gene is TRBJ2-7, the V gene TRBV2, with a tentative D call TRBD1 (5 bases). Trimming cost V 7 bases and J 2 bases, with 9 bases left between them. Germline loops: CDR1 SNHLY, CDR2 FYNNEI. The CDR3 loop spans 12 amino acids. The CDR3 DNA is TGTGCCAGCACCCTGGGGCCCTACGAGCAGTACTTC. Amino acids: CASTLGPYEQYF.

The rearrangement links TRBV19 to TRBJ1-1; the match to TRBD1 covers 10 bases. The CDR3 is made up of 18 amino acids. The germline gives CDR1 LNHDA, CDR2 SQIVND (reference sequence). The V segment lost 6 bases and the J segment 4 bases; nucleotides outside the gene matches: 17. CDR3 protein: CASSDRTGGVYRGTEAFF. Here the CDR3 DNA reads TGTGCCAGTAGCGATCGGACAGGGGGAGTTTATAGGGGCACTGAAGCTTTCTTT.

The gene calls are TRBV19 and TRBJ1-1; D remains ambiguous. Trimming cost V 6 bases and J 0 bases, with 14 bases left between them. Germline V gene lookup returns CDR1 LNHDA and CDR2 SQIVND (reference sequence). The CDR3 has 15 amino acids. The CDR3 nucleotides read TGTGCCAGTAGGTGGGGTCGCGGGATGAACACTGAAGCTTTCTTT. It specifies CASRWGRGMNTEAFF.

The V and J genes are TRBV27 and TRBJ2-1, with D possibly matching TRBD1 (6 bases). V was clipped by 6 bases and J by 7 bases, with 19 bases between them. This CDR3 has 15 amino acids. Germline V gene lookup returns CDR1 MNHEY and CDR2 SMNVEV (reference sequence). The CDR3 coding sequence is TGTGCCAGCAGCAGTTTGGGGGCAGGGAATAATGAGCAGTTCTTC. It codes for CASSSLGAGNNEQFF.

J is TRBJ2-7 and V is TRBV5-1; TRBD2 aligns across 8 bases. Trimming removed 2 bases from V and 0 bases from J; junction bases left unmatched: 4. This CDR3 region has 15 residues. The germline V gene encodes CDR1 SGHRS and CDR2 YFSETQ. DNA of the CDR3: TGCGCCAGCAGCTTCCTTAGCGGGACCTCCTACGAGCAGTACTTC. Translated: CASSFLSGTSYEQYF. The variable domain in full, completed from reference TRBV5-1 and TRBJ2-7, reads KAGVTQTPRYLIKTRGQQVTLSCSPISGHRSVSWYQQTPGQGLQFLFEYFSETQRNKGNFPGRFSGRQFSNSRSEMNVSTLELGDSALYLCASSFLSGTSYEQYFGPGTRLTVT.

The rearrangement uses TRBV28 and TRBJ2-7; D not certain. The CDR3 is 13 residues long. V lost 2 bases to trimming and J lost 5 bases, with 10 bases between them. The V gene's germline CDR1 is MDHEN and CDR2 SYDVKM. In DNA, the CDR3 is TGTGCCAGCAGTTTAATCAGCGTGGACGAGCAGTACTTC. Protein: CASSLISVDEQYF.

This clone has just a few counts. This chain connects TRBV4-3 to TRBJ1-4; tentative D call: TRBD1 (5 bases). The CDR3 totals 15 residues. Trimming took 0 bases from V and 3 from J, leaving 8 bases between them. Germline values: CDR1 LGHNA, CDR2 YSLEER. The CDR3 region has the DNA TGCGCCAGCAGCCAAGATTTAGGGGCTAATGAAAAACTGTTTTTT. Its translation is CASSQDLGANEKLFF.

This rearrangement joins TRBV11-3 to TRBJ2-1, with D possibly being TRBD2 (6 bases). V lost 1 base to trimming and J lost 0 bases, with 7 bases between them. The CDR3 runs 15 residues. Germline V gene data show CDR1 as SGHNT and CDR2 as YENEEA. The CDR3 sequence: CASSLAGSSYNEQFF. CDR3 nucleotides: TGTGCCAGCAGCTTAGCCGGGAGCTCCTACAATGAGCAGTTCTTC. The variable domain in full, completed from reference TRBV11-3 and TRBJ2-1, reads EAGVVQSPRYKIIEKKQPVAFWCNPISGHNTLYWYLQNLGQGPELLIRYENEEAVDDSQLPKDRFSAERLKGVDSTLKIQPAELGDSAVYLCASSLAGSSYNEQFFGPGTRLTVL.

The rearrangement uses TRBV28 and TRBJ1-4; 9 bases are shared with TRBD1. Germline CDR1 and CDR2: MDHEN and SYDVKM. The CDR3 has 15 residues. Germline trimming cut 7 bases from V and 7 bases from J; bases unmatched to any gene: 10. In DNA form, the CDR3 reads TGTGCCAGCACCGGCGCCGGGACAGGGAGTGAAAAACTGTTTTTT. It yields the protein CASTGAGTGSEKLFF.

This rearrangement joins TRBV11-2 to TRBJ1-4; maybe TRBD1 (6 bases). Trimming cost V 5 bases and J 7 bases, with 17 bases left between them. Germline-derived CDR1 and CDR2 are SGHAT and FQNNGV. This CDR3 is built from 15 residues. The CDR3 loop is CASSPPAGGSEKLFF. CDR3 bases: TGTGCCAGCAGCCCTCCAGCGGGGGGCTCTGAAAAACTGTTTTTT.

The genes are TRBV5-8 and TRBJ1-2; D is perhaps TRBD1 (5 bases). The ends were cut back, 1 base at V and 4 bases at J, with 14 bases in the middle. Germline CDR1 SGHTS, CDR2 YDEGEE. The CDR3 is made up of 15 amino acids. In DNA, the CDR3 is TGTGCCAGCAGCTTGCGCGGGGGACGCCGCTATGGCTACACCTTC. Translated, it gives CASSLRGGRRYGYTF.

V is TRBV19 and J is TRBJ1-2; D gene unclear. With 5 bases removed from V and 0 bases from J, the gap between germline ends came to 7 bases. CDR3 length equals 13 residues. Germline V gene lookup returns CDR1 LNHDA and CDR2 SQIVND (reference sequence). This chain's CDR3 is CASSGSANYGYTF. The CDR3, as DNA: TGTGCCAGTAGTGGCTCAGCTAACTATGGCTACACCTTC.

This chain connects TRBV19 to TRBJ2-3, with 9 bases identical to TRBD2. Trimming removed 5 bases from V and 3 bases from J; junction bases left unmatched: 6. CDR3 size: 15 residues. The germline CDR1 and CDR2 sequences are LNHDA and SQIVND (reference sequence). CDR3 protein: CASSVVAGVTDTQYF. In nucleotides, the CDR3 is TGTGCCAGTAGTGTAGTAGCGGGAGTGACAGATACGCAGTATTTT.

V usage is TRBV7-2 and J usage is TRBJ1-1, with D perhaps TRBD1 (5 bases). CDR1 and CDR2 (germline): SGHTA, FQGNSA. This CDR3 is built from 15 residues. V was shortened by 4 bases and J by 1 base, with 13 bases between the two germline ends. CDR3 protein: CASSWGGERNTEAFF. The CDR3 DNA sequence: TGTGCCAGCAGCTGGGGGGGGGAAAGGAACACTGAAGCTTTCTTT.

The chain recombines TRBV7-2 with TRBJ2-7, with D tentatively TRBD2 (6 bases). V lost 5 bases and J 4 bases, leaving 9 bases between the germline ends. The CDR3 has 12 residues. Germline V gene lookup returns CDR1 SGHTA and CDR2 FQGNSA. DNA for the CDR3: TGTGCCAGCAGCGGGGCGGGGTACGAGCAGTACTTC. This sequence encodes CASSGAGYEQYF. Full variable domain (outside the CDR3, taken from reference TRBV7-2 and TRBJ2-7): GAGVSQSPSNKVTEKGKDVELRCDPISGHTALYWYRQSLGQGLEFLIYFQGNSAPDKSGLPSDRFSAERTGGSVSTLTIQRTQQEDSAVYLCASSGAGYEQYFGPGTRLTVT.